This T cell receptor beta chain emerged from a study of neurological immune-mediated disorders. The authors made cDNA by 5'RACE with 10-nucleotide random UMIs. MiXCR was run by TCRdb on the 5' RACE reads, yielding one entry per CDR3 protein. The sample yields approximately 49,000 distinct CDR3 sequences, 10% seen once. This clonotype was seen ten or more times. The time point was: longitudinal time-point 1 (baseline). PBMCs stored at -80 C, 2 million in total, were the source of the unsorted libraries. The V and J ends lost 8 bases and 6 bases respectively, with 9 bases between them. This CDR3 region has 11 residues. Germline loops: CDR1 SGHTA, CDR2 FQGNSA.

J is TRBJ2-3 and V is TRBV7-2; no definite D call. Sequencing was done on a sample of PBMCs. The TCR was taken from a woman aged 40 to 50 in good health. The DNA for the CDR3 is TGTGCCAGCGGCCCAAAGGATACGCAGTATTTT. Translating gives CASGPKDTQYF.